This T cell receptor (beta chain) was documented in a study of beta chain features in type 1 diabetes. The entirety of the isolated RNA underwent reverse transcription, so expressed TCRB transcripts were sequenced. TCRdb keeps only in-frame clones here, not all; method: immunoSEQ multiplex PCR. This sample has roughly 450,000 clones; roughly 14% occur once, and the top ten carry 0.035% to 0.04%. Per the germline V gene, CDR1 is MNHEY and CDR2 is SVGAGI. Trimming removed 2 bases at V and 2 bases at J, with 10 bases between. The CDR3 totals 14 residues. A single heparinised blood sample, averaging about 120 mL, was obtained per donor. Based on CD45RO/CCR7/CD25/CD127/CD95/CD27, CD4+ regulatory, stem cell-like memory, naive and central memory cells were sorted. Every sorted population was more than 95% pure. A note on this clone: The antigen remains unidentified.

Study observations and caveats: Compared with healthy donors, patients appeared to share more similar naive, central memory and regulatory TCRB repertoires.

Source material: naive CD4+ T cells from blood. V gene TRBV6-5 combines with J gene TRBJ2-7; D is possibly TRBD1 (5 bases). The clonotype originates from a man younger than 45 in good health. CDR3 sequence reads: CASSYADRPYEQYV. The CDR3 DNA follows: TGTGCCAGCAGTTACGCCGACAGACCCTACGAGCAGTACGTC.